This entry concerns a single TCR beta chain. Participants came from about 23 US areas, aged roughly 18 to 89 years. The germline CDR1 and CDR2 sequences are SGDLS and YYNGEE. The CDR3 is 13 residues long. The V gene lost 0 bases and the J gene lost 3 bases, with 7 bases spanning the gap. These data belong to a study of blood T cell repertoires in COVID-19. Across the study: Both acute and convalescent COVID-19 samples were obtained from the United States, Italy and Spain. From T cells, B-cell-depleted T cells, or PBMCs came the material, which was cDNA or gDNA.

Here immunoSEQ multiplex PCR was the method, and the copy in TCRdb shows in-frame clones only, minus some. The table records about 220,000 clones, roughly 89% of them present only once. Sequenced: PBMCs or T cells enriched from blood (not recorded which). The V and J genes are TRBV9 and TRBJ2-7, with TRBD2 as a possible D gene (5 bases). The clonotype originates from a middle-aged woman with acute COVID-19. The CDR3 DNA follows: TGTGCCAGCAGCGTAGGCGCGGGCTACGAGCAGTACTTC. The encoded protein is CASSVGAGYEQYF.